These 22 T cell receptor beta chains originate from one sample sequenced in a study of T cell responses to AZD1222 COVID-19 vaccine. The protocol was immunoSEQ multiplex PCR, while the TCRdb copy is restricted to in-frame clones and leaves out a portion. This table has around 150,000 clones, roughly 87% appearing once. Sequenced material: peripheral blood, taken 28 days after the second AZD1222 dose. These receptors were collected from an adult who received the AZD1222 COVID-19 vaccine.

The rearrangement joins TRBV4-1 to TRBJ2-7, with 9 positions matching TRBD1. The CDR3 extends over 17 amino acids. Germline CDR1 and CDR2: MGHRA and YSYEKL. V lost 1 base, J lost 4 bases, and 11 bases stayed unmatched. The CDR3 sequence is CASSQVSGRDRAYEQYF. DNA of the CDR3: TGCGCCAGCAGCCAAGTCTCGGGCCGGGACAGGGCGTACGAGCAGTACTTC.

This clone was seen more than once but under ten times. The CDR3 DNA follows: TGTGCCAGCAGCCCAGCGACAGGGTTTGGAAACACCATATATTTT. Encoded protein: CASSPATGFGNTIYF. The chain is built from TRBV7-3 and TRBJ1-3, with 7 positions matching TRBD1. Unmatched junction bases numbered 7, after V lost 5 bases and J lost 3 bases. Germline CDR1 reads SGHTA; CDR2 reads FQGTGA. The CDR3 has 15 residues.

CDR3 DNA sequence: TGTGCCAGCAGCCCAGGCAGGGGGCCGGGCTACGAGCAGTACTTC. This encodes CASSPGRGPGYEQYF. The chain has TRBV5-4 and TRBJ2-7; the match to TRBD1 covers 8 bases. The CDR3 length is 15 residues. With V trimmed by 4 bases and J by 3 bases, 9 bases remained unmatched. From germline, CDR1 is SGHNT and CDR2 YYREEE (reference sequence).

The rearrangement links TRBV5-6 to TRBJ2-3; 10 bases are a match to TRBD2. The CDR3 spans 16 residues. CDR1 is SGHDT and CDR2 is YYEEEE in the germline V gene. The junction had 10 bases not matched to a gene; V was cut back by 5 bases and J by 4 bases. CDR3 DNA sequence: TGTGCCAGCAGAGGGGGGCTAGCGGGAGTCCCAGATACGCAGTATTTT. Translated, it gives CASRGGLAGVPDTQYF.

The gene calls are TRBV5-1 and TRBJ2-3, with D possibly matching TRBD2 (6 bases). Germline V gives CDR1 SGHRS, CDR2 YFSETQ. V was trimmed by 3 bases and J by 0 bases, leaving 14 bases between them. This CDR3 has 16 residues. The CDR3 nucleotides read TGCGCCAGCAGCTACGAACGGGGAGGTAGCACAGATACGCAGTATTTT. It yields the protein CASSYERGGSTDTQYF. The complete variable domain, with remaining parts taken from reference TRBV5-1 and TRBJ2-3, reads KAGVTQTPRYLIKTRGQQVTLSCSPISGHRSVSWYQQTPGQGLQFLFEYFSETQRNKGNFPGRFSGRQFSNSRSEMNVSTLELGDSALYLCASSYERGGSTDTQYFGPGTRLTVL.

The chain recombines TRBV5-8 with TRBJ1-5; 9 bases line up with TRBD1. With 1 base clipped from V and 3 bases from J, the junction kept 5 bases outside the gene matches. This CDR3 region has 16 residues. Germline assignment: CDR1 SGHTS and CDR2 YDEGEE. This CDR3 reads CASSLSGTGFNQPQHF. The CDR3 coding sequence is TGTGCCAGCAGCTTGTCCGGGACAGGGTTCAATCAGCCCCAGCATTTT.

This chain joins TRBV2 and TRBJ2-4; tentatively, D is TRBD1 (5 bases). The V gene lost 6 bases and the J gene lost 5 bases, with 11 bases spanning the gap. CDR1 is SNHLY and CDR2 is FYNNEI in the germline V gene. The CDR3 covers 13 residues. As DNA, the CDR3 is TGTGCCAGCAGGATTACACAGGAAAACATTCAGTACTTC. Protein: CASRITQENIQYF.

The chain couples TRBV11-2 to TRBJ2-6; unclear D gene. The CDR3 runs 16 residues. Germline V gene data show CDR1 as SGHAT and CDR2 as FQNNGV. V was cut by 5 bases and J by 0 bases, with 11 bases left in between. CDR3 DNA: TGTGCCAGCAGCCCGAGACTCAGCTCTGGGGCCAACGTCCTGACTTTC. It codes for CASSPRLSSGANVLTF.

Written as DNA, the CDR3 is TGTGCCAGCAGCTTAGATCGAAGGAGTTTGGGCCGTAGCAATCAGCCCCAGCATTTT. It translates to CASSLDRRSLGRSNQPQHF. The chain recombines TRBV11-3 with TRBJ1-5, with D unclear. There are 19 residues in the CDR3. V lost 0 bases to trimming and J lost 0 bases, with 18 bases between them. CDR1 is SGHNT and CDR2 is YENEEA in the germline V gene. The variable domain in full, with the rest retrieved from reference TRBV11-3 and TRBJ1-5, is EAGVVQSPRYKIIEKKQPVAFWCNPISGHNTLYWYLQNLGQGPELLIRYENEEAVDDSQLPKDRFSAERLKGVDSTLKIQPAELGDSAVYLCASSLDRRSLGRSNQPQHFGDGTRLSIL.

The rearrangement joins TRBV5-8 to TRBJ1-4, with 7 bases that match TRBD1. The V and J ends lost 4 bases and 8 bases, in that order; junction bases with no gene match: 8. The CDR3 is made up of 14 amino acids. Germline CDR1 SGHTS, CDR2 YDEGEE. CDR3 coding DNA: TGTGCCAGCAGCCCAACGACAGGGCAGGAAAAACTGTTTTTT. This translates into CASSPTTGQEKLFF.

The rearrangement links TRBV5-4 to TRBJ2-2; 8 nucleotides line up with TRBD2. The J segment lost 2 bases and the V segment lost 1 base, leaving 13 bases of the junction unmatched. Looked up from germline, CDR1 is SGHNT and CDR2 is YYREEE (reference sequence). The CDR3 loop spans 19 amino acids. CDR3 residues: CASSLRAASGPTNTGELFF. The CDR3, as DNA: TGTGCCAGCAGCTTGAGGGCTGCTAGCGGGCCTACTAACACCGGGGAGCTGTTTTTT.

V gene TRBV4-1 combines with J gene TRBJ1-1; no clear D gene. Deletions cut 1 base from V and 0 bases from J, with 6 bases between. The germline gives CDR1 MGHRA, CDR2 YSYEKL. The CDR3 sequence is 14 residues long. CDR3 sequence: CASSQGQMNTEAFF. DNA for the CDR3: TGCGCCAGCAGCCAAGGGCAGATGAACACTGAAGCTTTCTTT.

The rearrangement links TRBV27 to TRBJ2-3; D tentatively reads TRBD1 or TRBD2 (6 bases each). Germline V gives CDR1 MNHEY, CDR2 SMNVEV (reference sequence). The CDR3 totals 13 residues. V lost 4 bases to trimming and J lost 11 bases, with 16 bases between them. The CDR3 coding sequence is TGTGCCAGCAGTTCCCCCGGAGGGGGTGGGCAGTATTTT. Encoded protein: CASSSPGGGGQYF.

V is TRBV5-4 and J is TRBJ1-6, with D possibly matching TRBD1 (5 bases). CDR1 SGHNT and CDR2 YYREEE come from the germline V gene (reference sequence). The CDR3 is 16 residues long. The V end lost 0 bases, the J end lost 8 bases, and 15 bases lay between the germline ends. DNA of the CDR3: TGTGCCAGCAGCTTGGCCGGCAGGGAAGCGTATTCACCCCTCCACTTT. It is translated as CASSLAGREAYSPLHF.

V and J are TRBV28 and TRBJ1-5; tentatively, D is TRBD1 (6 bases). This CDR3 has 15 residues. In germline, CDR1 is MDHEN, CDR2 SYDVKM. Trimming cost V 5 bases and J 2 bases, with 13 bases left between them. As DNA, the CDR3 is TGTGCCAGCAGTCCCGGGGGCCTGGGCAATCAGCCCCAGCATTTT. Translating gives CASSPGGLGNQPQHF.

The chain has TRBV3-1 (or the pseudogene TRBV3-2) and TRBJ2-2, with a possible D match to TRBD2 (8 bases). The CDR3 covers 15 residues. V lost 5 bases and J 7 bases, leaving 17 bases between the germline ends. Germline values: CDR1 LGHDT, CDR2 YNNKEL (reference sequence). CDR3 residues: CASSEVSGTVGELFF. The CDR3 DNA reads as TGTGCCAGCAGCGAGGTTAGCGGGACAGTCGGGGAGCTGTTTTTT.

The CDR3 reads CATSGGPGQSSYEQYF. The CDR3 nucleotides are TGTGCCACCAGTGGGGGTCCGGGACAGAGCTCCTACGAGCAGTACTTC. The genes are TRBV24-1 and TRBJ2-7; 7 bases agree with TRBD1. Per the germline V gene, CDR1 is KGHDR and CDR2 is SFDVKD. Losses at the gene ends were 5 bases for V and 0 bases for J; bases not matched to a gene: 9. This CDR3 is 16 amino acids long.

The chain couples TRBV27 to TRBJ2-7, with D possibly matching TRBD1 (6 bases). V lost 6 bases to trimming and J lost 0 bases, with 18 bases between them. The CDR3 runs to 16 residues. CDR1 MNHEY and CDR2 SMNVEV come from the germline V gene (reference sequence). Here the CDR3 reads CASRGTGTRGSYEQYF. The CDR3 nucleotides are TGTGCCAGCAGGGGAACCGGGACACGGGGCTCCTACGAGCAGTACTTC.

The CDR3 DNA is TGTGCCAGCAGTCGGACTAGCGGGGCCACCGGGGAGCTGTTTTTT. As protein: CASSRTSGATGELFF. The chain couples TRBV6-2 or TRBV6-3 to TRBJ2-2; the match to TRBD2 covers 12 bases. Looked up from germline, CDR1 is MNHEY and CDR2 is SVGEGT. The CDR3 is made up of 15 amino acids. Trimming removed 5 bases from V and 4 bases from J; junction bases left unmatched: 2.

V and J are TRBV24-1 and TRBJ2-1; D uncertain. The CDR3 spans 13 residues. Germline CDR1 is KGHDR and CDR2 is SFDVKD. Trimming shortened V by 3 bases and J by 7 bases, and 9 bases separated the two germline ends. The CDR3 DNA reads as TGTGCCACCAGTGATCCCCTCCTTAATGAGCAGTTCTTC. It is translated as CATSDPLLNEQFF.

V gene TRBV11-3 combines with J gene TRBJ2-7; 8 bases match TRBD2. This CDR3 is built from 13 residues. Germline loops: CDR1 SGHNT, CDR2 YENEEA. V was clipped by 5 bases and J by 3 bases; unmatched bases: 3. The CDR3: CASSPGGSYEQYF. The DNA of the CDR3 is TGTGCCAGCAGCCCGGGGGGGAGCTACGAGCAGTACTTC.

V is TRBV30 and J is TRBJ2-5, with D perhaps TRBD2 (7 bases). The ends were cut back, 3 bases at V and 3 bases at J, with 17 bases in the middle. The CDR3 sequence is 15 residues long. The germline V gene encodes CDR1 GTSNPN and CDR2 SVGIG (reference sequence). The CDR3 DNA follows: TGTGCCTGGAGCCCCCTAGGGGGGGGAAAAGAGACCCAGTACTTC. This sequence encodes CAWSPLGGGKETQYF. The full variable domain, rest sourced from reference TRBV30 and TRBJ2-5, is SQTIHQWPATLVQPVGSPLSLECTVEGTSNPNLYWYRQAAGRGLQLLFYSVGIGQISSEVPQNLSASRPQDRQFILSSKKLLLSDSGFYLCAWSPLGGGKETQYFGPGTRLLVL.